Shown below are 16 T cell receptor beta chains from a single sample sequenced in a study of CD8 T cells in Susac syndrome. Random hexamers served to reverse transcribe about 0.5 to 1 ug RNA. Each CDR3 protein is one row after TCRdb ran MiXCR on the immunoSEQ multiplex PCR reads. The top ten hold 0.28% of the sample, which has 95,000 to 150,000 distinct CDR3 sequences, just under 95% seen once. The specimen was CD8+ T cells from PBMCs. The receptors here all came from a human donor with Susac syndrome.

CDR3 DNA sequence: TGTGCCAGCAGTTGGACAGACGGGGAGCTGTTTTTT. This sequence encodes CASSWTDGELFF. The chain uses TRBV5-5 and TRBJ2-2; the D gene is possibly TRBD1 (6 bases). The ends were cut back, 5 bases at V and 7 bases at J, with 9 bases in the middle. This CDR3 has 12 amino acids. CDR1 and CDR2 from the germline V gene are SGHKS and YYEKEE (reference sequence). Looking up the rest from reference TRBV5-5 and TRBJ2-2 gives the full variable domain: DAGVTQSPTHLIKTRGQQVTLRCSPISGHKSVSWYQQVLGQGPQFIFQYYEKEERGRGNFPDRFSARQFPNYSSELNVNALLLGDSALYLCASSWTDGELFFGEGSRLTVL.

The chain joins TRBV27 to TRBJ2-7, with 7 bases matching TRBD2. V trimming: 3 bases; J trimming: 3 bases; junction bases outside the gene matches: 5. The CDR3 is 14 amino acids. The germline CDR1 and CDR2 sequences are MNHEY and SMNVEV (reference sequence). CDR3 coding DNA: TGTGCCAGCAGTTTGGCGGGGGAGATCTACGAGCAGTACTTC. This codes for CASSLAGEIYEQYF.

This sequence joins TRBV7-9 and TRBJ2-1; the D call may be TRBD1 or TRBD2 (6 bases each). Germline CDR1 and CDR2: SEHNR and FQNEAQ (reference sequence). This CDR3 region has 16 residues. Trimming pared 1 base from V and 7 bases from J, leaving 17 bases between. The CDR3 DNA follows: TGTGCCAGCAGCTTAGGTTACGGGGGCGCAGTAAATGAGCAGTTCTTC. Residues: CASSLGYGGAVNEQFF.

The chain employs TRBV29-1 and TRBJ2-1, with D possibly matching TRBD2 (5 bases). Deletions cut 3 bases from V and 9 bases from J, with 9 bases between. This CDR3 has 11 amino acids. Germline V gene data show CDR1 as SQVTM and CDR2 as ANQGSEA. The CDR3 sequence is CSVEEAAEQFF. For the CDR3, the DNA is TGCAGCGTTGAGGAGGCGGCTGAGCAGTTCTTC.

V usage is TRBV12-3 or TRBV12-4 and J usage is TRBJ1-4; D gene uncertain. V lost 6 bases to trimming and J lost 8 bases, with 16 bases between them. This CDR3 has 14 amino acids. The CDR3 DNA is TGTGCCAGCAGGAACCCCGGGGATCGGGAAAAACTGTTTTTT. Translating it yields CASRNPGDREKLFF.

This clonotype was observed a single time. In DNA form, the CDR3 reads TGTGCCAGCAGTTTATACAGAGAGAACACTGAAGCTTTCTTT. Amino acids: CASSLYRENTEAFF. This chain joins TRBV12-3 or TRBV12-4 and TRBJ1-1, with D hard to call. CDR3 length equals 14 residues. V dropped 2 bases and J dropped 1 base, with 8 bases sitting between them.

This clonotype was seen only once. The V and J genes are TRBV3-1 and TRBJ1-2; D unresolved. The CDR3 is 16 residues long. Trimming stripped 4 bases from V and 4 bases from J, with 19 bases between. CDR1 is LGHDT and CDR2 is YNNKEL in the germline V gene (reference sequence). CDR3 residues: CASSLRPGIVIYGYTF. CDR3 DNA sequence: TGTGCCAGCAGCCTACGGCCAGGTATAGTGATCTATGGCTACACCTTC.

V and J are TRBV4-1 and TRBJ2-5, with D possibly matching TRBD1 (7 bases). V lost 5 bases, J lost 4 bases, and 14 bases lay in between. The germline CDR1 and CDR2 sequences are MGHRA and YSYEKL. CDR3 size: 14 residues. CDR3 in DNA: TGCGCCAGCAGCATCCAGGGGGGACGAGAGACCCAGTACTTC. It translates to CASSIQGGRETQYF.

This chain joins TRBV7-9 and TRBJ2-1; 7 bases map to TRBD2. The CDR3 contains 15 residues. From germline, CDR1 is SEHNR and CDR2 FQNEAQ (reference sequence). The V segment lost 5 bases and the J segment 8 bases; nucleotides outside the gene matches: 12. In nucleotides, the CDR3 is TGTGCCAGCAGCCCCGGTCTAGCGGAGATCGATGAGCAGTTCTTC. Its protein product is CASSPGLAEIDEQFF. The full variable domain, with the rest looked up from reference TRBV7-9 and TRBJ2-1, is DTGVSQNPRHKITKRGQNVTFRCDPISEHNRLYWYRQTLGQGPEFLTYFQNEAQLEKSRLLSDRFSAERPKGSFSTLEIQRTEQGDSAMYLCASSPGLAEIDEQFFGPGTRLTVL.

CDR3 in amino acids: CASSLGGSAGTMNTEAFF. As DNA, the CDR3 is TGCGCCAGCAGCTTGGGGGGCTCGGCAGGGACCATGAACACTGAAGCTTTCTTT. The chain combines TRBV5-1 with TRBJ1-1; D is perhaps TRBD1 (5 bases). Trimming took 0 bases from V and 0 from J, leaving 18 bases between them. The CDR3 covers 18 residues. From germline, CDR1 is SGHRS and CDR2 YFSETQ. Supplemented by reference TRBV5-1 and TRBJ1-1, the full variable domain reads KAGVTQTPRYLIKTRGQQVTLSCSPISGHRSVSWYQQTPGQGLQFLFEYFSETQRNKGNFPGRFSGRQFSNSRSEMNVSTLELGDSALYLCASSLGGSAGTMNTEAFFGQGTRLTVV.

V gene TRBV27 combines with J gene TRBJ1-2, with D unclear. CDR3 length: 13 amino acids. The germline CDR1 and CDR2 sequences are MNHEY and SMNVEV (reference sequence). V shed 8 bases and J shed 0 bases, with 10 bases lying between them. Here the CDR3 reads CASAGRANYGYTF. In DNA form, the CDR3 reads TGTGCCAGCGCGGGCCGCGCTAACTATGGCTACACCTTC.

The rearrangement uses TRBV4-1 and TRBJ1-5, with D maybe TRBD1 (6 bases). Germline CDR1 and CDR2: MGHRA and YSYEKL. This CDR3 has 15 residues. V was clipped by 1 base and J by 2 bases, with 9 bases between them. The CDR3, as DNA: TGCGCCAGCAGCCAAGGGAAGGGGGGCAATCAGCCCCAGCATTTT. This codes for CASSQGKGGNQPQHF.

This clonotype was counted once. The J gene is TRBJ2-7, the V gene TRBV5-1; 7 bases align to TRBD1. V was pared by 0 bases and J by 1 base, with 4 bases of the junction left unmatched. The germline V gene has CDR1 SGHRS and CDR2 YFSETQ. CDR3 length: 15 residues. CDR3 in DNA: TGCGCCAGCAGCTTGGACGGGACAGCTTCCTACGAGCAGTACTTC. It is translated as CASSLDGTASYEQYF. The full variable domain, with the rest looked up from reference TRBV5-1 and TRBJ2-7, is KAGVTQTPRYLIKTRGQQVTLSCSPISGHRSVSWYQQTPGQGLQFLFEYFSETQRNKGNFPGRFSGRQFSNSRSEMNVSTLELGDSALYLCASSLDGTASYEQYFGPGTRLTVT.

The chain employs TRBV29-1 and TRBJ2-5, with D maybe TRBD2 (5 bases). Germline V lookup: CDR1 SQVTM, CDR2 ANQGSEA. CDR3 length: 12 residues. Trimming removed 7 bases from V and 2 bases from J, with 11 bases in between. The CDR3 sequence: CSAGRGQETQYF. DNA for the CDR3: TGCAGCGCCGGCCGGGGTCAAGAGACCCAGTACTTC.

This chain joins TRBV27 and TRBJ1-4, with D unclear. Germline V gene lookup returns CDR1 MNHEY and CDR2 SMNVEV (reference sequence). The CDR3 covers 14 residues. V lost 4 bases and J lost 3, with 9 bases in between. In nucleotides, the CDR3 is TGTGCCAGCAGTTCCCGGAAATCTAATGAAAAACTGTTTTTT. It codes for CASSSRKSNEKLFF.

Here the CDR3 DNA reads TGTGCCAGCAGCCCCAGACAGATCACCGGGGAGCTGTTTTTT. Amino acid sequence: CASSPRQITGELFF. This rearrangement joins TRBV13 to TRBJ2-2; perhaps TRBD1 as D (5 bases). CDR3 length: 14 amino acids. Trimming left V 5 bases short and J 4 bases short, with 11 bases between. The germline CDR1 and CDR2 sequences are PRHDT and FYEKMQ (reference sequence). Combining the CDR3 with reference TRBV13 and TRBJ2-2 gives the whole variable domain AAGVIQSPRHLIKEKRETATLKCYPIPRHDTVYWYQQGPGQDPQFLISFYEKMQSDKGSIPDRFSAQQFSDYHSELNMSSLELGDSALYFCASSPRQITGELFFGEGSRLTVL.